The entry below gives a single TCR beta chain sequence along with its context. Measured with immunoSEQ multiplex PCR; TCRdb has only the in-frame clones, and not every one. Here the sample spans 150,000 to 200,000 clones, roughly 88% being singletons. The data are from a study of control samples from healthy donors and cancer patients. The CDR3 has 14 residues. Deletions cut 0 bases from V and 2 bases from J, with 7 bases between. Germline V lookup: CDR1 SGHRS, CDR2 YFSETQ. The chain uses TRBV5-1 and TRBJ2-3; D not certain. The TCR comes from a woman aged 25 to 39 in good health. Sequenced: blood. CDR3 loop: CASSLGRNTDTQYF. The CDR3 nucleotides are TGCGCCAGCAGCTTGGGACGGAACACAGATACGCAGTATTTT.